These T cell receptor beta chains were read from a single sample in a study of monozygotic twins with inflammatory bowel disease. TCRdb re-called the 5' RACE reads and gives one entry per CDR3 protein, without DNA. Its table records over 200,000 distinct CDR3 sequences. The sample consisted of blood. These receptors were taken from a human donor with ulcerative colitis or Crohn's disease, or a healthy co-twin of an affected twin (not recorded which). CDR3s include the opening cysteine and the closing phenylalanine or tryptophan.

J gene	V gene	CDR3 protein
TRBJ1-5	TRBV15	CATSQTGGNQPQHF
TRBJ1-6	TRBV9	CASSAREQNSPLHF
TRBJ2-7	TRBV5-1	CASSARDRGDEQYF
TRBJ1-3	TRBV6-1	CASSEAGTGRNTIYF
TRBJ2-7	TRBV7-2	CASSLLGPIYEQYF
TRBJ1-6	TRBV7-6	CASSSDRALSPLHF
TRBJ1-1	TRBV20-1	CSARDSGGPLLGEAFF
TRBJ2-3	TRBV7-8	CASSLSGVVSDTQYF
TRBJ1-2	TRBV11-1	CASSLARSGERALVGYTF
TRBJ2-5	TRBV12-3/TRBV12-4	CASSFDQQETQYF
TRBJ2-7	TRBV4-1	CASSPQIAGTYEQYF
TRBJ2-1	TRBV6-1	CASTKQVQSGEQFF
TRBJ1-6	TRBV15	CATSRDDGSPLHF
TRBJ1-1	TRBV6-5	CASSYSGTRGNAFF
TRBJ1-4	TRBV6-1	CASTPWAALDEKLFF
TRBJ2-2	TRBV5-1	CASSRDNTGELFF